This T cell receptor (beta chain) was profiled in a study of beta chain features in type 1 diabetes. Study conclusions and caveats: PCR, the amplification step, might favor shorter templates, equally in patients and controls. Within each of all four CD4+ subsets, Type 1 diabetes patients had TCRB CDR3s that were moderately but significantly shorter.

The V gene's germline CDR1 is MNHEY and CDR2 SVGAGI. The CDR3 is 14 amino acids. Trimming pared 2 bases from V and 4 bases from J, leaving 11 bases between. In the case of this clone: The antigen remains unidentified.

Of the isolated RNA, all was reverse transcribed, and so the sequenced material was expressed TCRB transcripts. Using immunoSEQ multiplex PCR, the repertoire was profiled, and TCRdb retains in-frame clones only, with some absent. Of nearly 700,000 clones in the sample, around an eighth were seen once. The TCR comes from a man younger than 35 with type 1 diabetes. The specimen was naive CD4+ T cells from blood. This rearrangement joins TRBV6-5 to TRBJ1-2, with D perhaps matching TRBD1 (6 bases). CDR3 region: CASSYRQAAYGYTF. DNA of the CDR3: TGTGCCAGCAGTTACAGACAGGCCGCCTATGGCTACACCTTC.